This is a list of T cell receptor beta chains from one sample in a study of blood T cell repertoires in COVID-19. The assay was immunoSEQ multiplex PCR, and TCRdb's table has in-frame clones only and misses some. The sample includes 220,000 or so clones, around 86% of them seen just once. Sequenced: PBMCs or T cells enriched from blood (not recorded which). These receptor sequences come from a woman in her fifties or sixties who had recovered from COVID-19. Each CDR3 is given with its conserved first and last residue. The D gene is left open where the match is weak. Rows may omit the clone size; those that give it use once, few, many or a size class.

J,size,V,D,CDR3,DNA
TRBJ1-1,.,TRBV3-1/TRBV3-2,.,CASSQDRGPNTEAFF,TGTGCCAGCAGCCAAGACAGGGGACCGAACACTGAAGCTTTCTTT
TRBJ2-2,few,TRBV7-2,TRBD2,CASSGTSGRNTGELFF,TGTGCCAGCAGCGGGACTAGCGGGAGGAACACCGGGGAGCTGTTTTTT
TRBJ2-1,.,TRBV28,TRBD2,CASRNSGSYNEQFF,TGTGCCAGCAGAAATAGCGGGAGCTATAATGAGCAGTTCTTC
TRBJ1-1,.,TRBV7-2,.,CASSLGRGNTEAFF,TGTGCCAGCAGCTTAGGCAGGGGTAACACTGAAGCTTTCTTT
TRBJ2-7,.,TRBV5-1,TRBD2,CASSLRLAGGRTYEQYF,TGCGCCAGCAGCTTGAGACTAGCGGGGGGGCGTACCTACGAGCAGTACTTC
TRBJ1-4,.,TRBV2,.,CASSAMGASNEKLFF,TGTGCCAGCAGCGCAATGGGGGCCTCCAATGAAAAACTGTTTTTT
TRBJ1-2,.,TRBV28,.,CASSTVNYGYTF,TGTGCCAGCAGCACAGTTAACTATGGCTACACCTTC
TRBJ1-5,.,TRBV4-3,.,CASSQEGGIGQPQHF,TGCGCCAGCAGCCAAGAGGGGGGGATTGGCCAGCCCCAGCATTTT
TRBJ1-1,.,TRBV2,TRBD1,CASSWDRLNTEAFF,TGTGCCAGCAGTTGGGACAGGCTGAACACTGAAGCTTTCTTT
TRBJ2-7,.,TRBV18,.,CASSHTATSYEQYF,TGTGCCAGCTCACACACAGCCACTTCCTACGAGCAGTACTTC
TRBJ1-2,few,TRBV7-9,.,CASSLSAGSNRYTF,TGTGCCAGCAGCTTAAGCGCAGGGTCTAATCGCTACACCTTC
TRBJ2-2,.,TRBV5-1,TRBD2,CASSPTTSGGAGELFF,TGCGCCAGCAGCCCGACGACTAGCGGGGGGGCCGGGGAGCTGTTTTTT
TRBJ1-4,.,TRBV27,.,CASSRRGWSNEKLFF,TGTGCCAGCAGTCGGAGAGGGTGGTCTAATGAAAAACTGTTTTTT
TRBJ2-7,few,TRBV6-4,.,CATSPGTHSYEQYF,TGTGCCACCAGTCCCGGGACTCACTCCTACGAGCAGTACTTC
TRBJ1-2,.,TRBV6-2/TRBV6-3,TRBD1,CASSPIPGQGYGYTF,TGTGCCAGCAGCCCTATCCCCGGACAGGGCTATGGCTACACCTTC
TRBJ1-2,.,TRBV18,TRBD1,CATTDRGLDGYTF,TGTGCCACCACGGACAGGGGCCTGGACGGCTACACCTTC
TRBJ1-5,.,TRBV7-2,TRBD1,CASVKTGGEGNQPQHF,TGTGCCAGCGTAAAGACAGGGGGCGAAGGCAATCAGCCCCAGCATTTT
TRBJ2-2,.,TRBV7-9,TRBD1,CASSSPGQPNTGELFF,TGTGCCAGCAGCTCGCCGGGACAGCCGAACACCGGGGAGCTGTTTTTT
TRBJ2-2,.,TRBV5-6,TRBD2,CASSLLVIVGGGATGELFF,TGTGCCAGCAGCTTGTTGGTTATAGTCGGCGGGGGGGCCACCGGGGAGCTGTTTTTT
TRBJ2-7,.,TRBV30,.,CAWTRVGGSYEQYF,TGTGCCTGGACCCGGGTAGGGGGATCCTACGAGCAGTACTTC
TRBJ2-5,once,TRBV28,TRBD2,CASSSYRLADLQETQYF,TGTGCCAGCAGTTCCTACCGACTAGCGGATTTACAAGAGACCCAGTACTTC
TRBJ1-4,.,TRBV5-1,.,CASSFRGADEKLFF,TGCGCCAGCAGCTTCCGGGGGGCCGACGAAAAACTGTTTTTT
TRBJ1-1,.,TRBV3-1/TRBV3-2,TRBD1,CASSQDLTTGAEAFF,TGTGCCAGCAGCCAAGATTTGACCACAGGGGCTGAAGCTTTCTTT
TRBJ2-2,.,TRBV19,TRBD2,CASRGWGLAANTGELFF,TGTGCCAGTAGGGGCTGGGGACTAGCGGCGAACACCGGGGAGCTGTTTTTT
TRBJ1-2,.,TRBV23-1,.,CASRVGGTF,TGCGCCAGCAGAGTCGGGGGGACCTTC
TRBJ1-1,.,TRBV6-5,.,CASSYGSRPVTEAFF,TGTGCCAGCAGTTACGGGTCTAGGCCGGTCACTGAAGCTTTCTTT